A single sample gave rise to the 22 T cell receptor beta chains below, sequenced in a study of cytomegalovirus exposure and HLA in healthy donors. In the PCR, 60 Vbeta and 13 Jbeta primers were used. Produced via immunoSEQ multiplex PCR; TCRdb's table is partial and in-frame only. The sample shows some 110,000 clones, roughly four fifths of them seen only once. The sample consisted of PBMCs. The receptors derive from a man aged 50 to 60 in good health and CMV-seronegative.

The chain joins TRBV9 to TRBJ1-6; 8 bases map to TRBD1. Unmatched junction bases numbered 22, after V lost 6 bases and J lost 8 bases. CDR3 size: 19 residues. The V gene's germline CDR1 is SGDLS and CDR2 YYNGEE. The CDR3 here is CASNKTAIYRDRTHSPLHF. As DNA, the CDR3 is TGTGCCAGCAACAAGACAGCGATCTACCGGGACAGGACCCATTCACCCCTCCACTTT.

V usage is TRBV27 and J usage is TRBJ1-4; TRBD1 matches at 8 bases. CDR3 length: 14 amino acids. The junction had 4 bases not matched to a gene; V was cut back by 3 bases and J by 7 bases. Germline V lookup: CDR1 MNHEY, CDR2 SMNVEV (reference sequence). The CDR3 region has the DNA TGTGCCAGCAGTTTGGACAGGGTTTCTGAAAAACTGTTTTTT. Translating gives CASSLDRVSEKLFF.

As for this clone: Its ends do not fully match the called genes, so a read error is possible. This chain connects TRBV25-1 to TRBJ1-3, with 7 nucleotides matching TRBD1. This CDR3 spans 18 amino acids. The germline CDR1 and CDR2 sequences are MGHDK and SYGVNS. The CDR3 here is CASSDGTAVLSSRNTIYF. The CDR3 nucleotides read TGTGCCAGCAGTGACGGGACAGCGGTCCTGAGCTCTAGAAACACCATATATTTT.

CDR3 in amino acids: CASSPRDLLSYEQYV. The CDR3, as DNA: TGTGCCAGCAGCCCCCGGGACTTACTTTCCTACGAGCAGTACGTC. V usage is TRBV14 and J usage is TRBJ2-7, with a tentative D call TRBD2 (6 bases). CDR1 SGHDN and CDR2 FVKESK come from the germline V gene. The ends were cut back, 4 bases at V and 1 base at J, with 14 bases in the middle. CDR3 length equals 15 residues.

The rearrangement joins TRBV5-1 to TRBJ2-5, with 9 bases fitting TRBD2. Trimming took 4 bases from V and 3 from J; bases not matched to a gene: 7. The CDR3 has 15 amino acids. Germline lookup yields CDR1 SGHRS and CDR2 YFSETQ. CDR3 nucleotides: TGCGCCAGCAGCCTGGGGAGACTAGCGGAAGAGACCCAGTACTTC. Protein: CASSLGRLAEETQYF.

The V call is TRBV2, the J call TRBJ1-2; D is perhaps TRBD1 (5 bases). The V gene lost 4 bases and the J gene lost 8 bases, with 8 bases spanning the gap. This CDR3 spans 11 amino acids. From germline, CDR1 is SNHLY and CDR2 FYNNEI. DNA for the CDR3: TGTGCCAGCAGTGCAGGGCTCGGCTACACCTTC. As protein: CASSAGLGYTF.

This chain links TRBV9 with TRBJ2-5, with a weak D call TRBD1 (6 bases). Trimming took 3 bases from V and 5 from J, leaving 14 bases between them. Germline CDR1 SGDLS, CDR2 YYNGEE. This CDR3 has 14 residues. The CDR3 loop reads CASSEQGIGETQYF. The CDR3 nucleotides are TGTGCCAGCAGCGAACAGGGTATTGGTGAGACCCAGTACTTC.

V usage is TRBV19 and J usage is TRBJ2-2; perhaps TRBD1 as D (7 bases). The CDR3 is made up of 14 amino acids. The V gene's germline CDR1 is LNHDA and CDR2 SQIVND (reference sequence). Trimming took off 7 bases at V and 5 bases at J, with 14 bases between the two ends. CDR3 residues: CASMRAGGTGELFF. For the CDR3, the DNA is TGTGCCAGTATGAGGGCAGGGGGGACCGGGGAGCTGTTTTTT.

This chain links TRBV5-1 with TRBJ1-4, with D tentatively TRBD1 (6 bases). Germline CDR1 and CDR2: SGHRS and YFSETQ. V was pared by 0 bases and J by 8 bases, with 14 bases between. CDR3 size: 15 residues. The CDR3 reads CASSLGVGASEKLFF. The CDR3 DNA reads as TGCGCCAGCAGCTTGGGAGTGGGGGCGTCCGAAAAACTGTTTTTT.

V is TRBV19 and J is TRBJ1-6; D gene unclear. Germline V CDR1 and CDR2: LNHDA, SQIVND (reference sequence). V lost 3 bases to trimming and J lost 13 bases, with 13 bases between them. This CDR3 is built from 13 residues. CDR3 loop: CASSMSISQPLHF. As DNA, the CDR3 is TGTGCCAGTAGTATGTCTATTTCACAGCCCCTCCACTTT. Supplemented by reference TRBV19 and TRBJ1-6, the full variable domain reads DGGITQSPKYLFRKEGQNVTLSCEQNLNHDAMYWYRQDPGQGLRLIYYSQIVNDFQKGDIAEGYSVSREKKESFPLTVTSAQKNPTAFYLCASSMSISQPLHFGNGTRLTVT.

J is TRBJ1-2 and V is TRBV5-4; possibly TRBD1 for D (5 bases). Germline-derived CDR1 and CDR2 are SGHNT and YYREEE (reference sequence). The length of the CDR3 is 16 residues. V dropped 0 bases and J dropped 8 bases, with 20 bases sitting between them. CDR3 protein: CASSLAVFTGGKGYTF. Here the CDR3 DNA reads TGTGCCAGCAGCTTGGCTGTTTTTACAGGTGGTAAAGGCTACACCTTC.

V is TRBV4-2 and J is TRBJ1-2; no firm D call. The CDR3 has 12 amino acids. Trimming left V 4 bases short and J 6 bases short, with 9 bases between. Germline V gene sequence: CDR1 LGHNA, CDR2 YNFKEQ. For the CDR3, the DNA is TGTGCCAGCAGCCCCCCGGCGGATGGCTACACCTTC. It is translated as CASSPPADGYTF.

For the CDR3, the DNA is TGTGCCAGCAGCACAGGGGGTGGCTACACCTTC. As protein: CASSTGGGYTF. The rearrangement uses TRBV21-1 and TRBJ1-2; whether TRBD1, the table's D call, matches the DNA was not checked. TRBV21-1 is a recognized pseudogene. The CDR3 covers 11 residues.

The gene calls are TRBV5-6 and TRBJ1-2; D not resolved. The CDR3 length is 13 residues. V lost 0 bases, J lost 4 bases, and 7 bases lay in between. CDR1 is SGHDT, CDR2 YYEEEE, per germline. In DNA, the CDR3 is TGTGCCAGCAGCTTGGGCGGGAGCTATGGCTACACCTTC. This gives the protein CASSLGGSYGYTF.

The rearrangement joins TRBV28 to TRBJ2-5; TRBD1 agrees at 8 bases. Germline V gene sequence: CDR1 MDHEN, CDR2 SYDVKM. J was trimmed by 5 bases and V by 8 bases; bases with no gene match: 19. The CDR3 spans 17 residues. The CDR3 loop is CASGFVFPSGGKETQYF. The CDR3 DNA follows: TGTGCCAGCGGATTTGTATTCCCTTCAGGGGGCAAGGAGACCCAGTACTTC.

V usage is TRBV19 and J usage is TRBJ2-7, with 7 bases identical to TRBD1. CDR1 is LNHDA and CDR2 is SQIVND in the germline V gene (reference sequence). The CDR3 runs to 14 residues. After removal of 5 bases from V and 2 bases from J, the junction contained 6 bases not matched to a gene. DNA for the CDR3: TGTGCCAGTAGTCCGAGACAGGGAACCTACGAGCAGTACTTC. Amino acids: CASSPRQGTYEQYF.

This clone was observed a handful of times. This chain joins TRBV9 and TRBJ2-7, with D possibly matching TRBD1 (6 bases). The CDR3 runs to 15 residues. Trimming removed 4 bases at V and 1 base at J, with 15 bases between. Per germline, CDR1 SGDLS and CDR2 YYNGEE. CDR3 residues: CASSPRQDPSYEQYF. CDR3 DNA sequence: TGTGCCAGCAGCCCCCGACAGGACCCATCCTACGAGCAGTACTTC. The variable domain in full, with the rest retrieved from reference TRBV9 and TRBJ2-7, is DSGVTQTPKHLITATGQRVTLRCSPRSGDLSVYWYQQSLDQGLQFLIQYYNGEERAKGNILERFSAQQFPDLHSELNLSSLELGDSALYFCASSPRQDPSYEQYFGPGTRLTVT.

The chain employs TRBV27 and TRBJ1-1; D is perhaps TRBD1 (6 bases). CDR3 length: 16 amino acids. Trimming cost V 5 bases and J 0 bases, with 16 bases left between them. The germline gives CDR1 MNHEY, CDR2 SMNVEV (reference sequence). In DNA form, the CDR3 reads TGTGCCAGCAGTCCAACAGGGAGTGGTATGAACACTGAAGCTTTCTTT. Its protein is CASSPTGSGMNTEAFF.

The chain carries TRBV19 and TRBJ1-1; D is ambiguous. The germline V gene has CDR1 LNHDA and CDR2 SQIVND (reference sequence). The V gene lost 2 bases and the J gene lost 3 bases, with 10 bases spanning the gap. The CDR3 covers 14 residues. CDR3: CASSIRFRDTEAFF. The CDR3 DNA follows: TGTGCCAGTAGTATAAGATTCCGCGACACTGAAGCTTTCTTT.

J is TRBJ1-1 and V is TRBV6-5, with D perhaps TRBD1 (5 bases). In germline, CDR1 is MNHEY, CDR2 SVGAGI. The CDR3 extends over 13 amino acids. V was shortened by 8 bases and J by 8 bases, with 18 bases between the two germline ends. The CDR3 DNA sequence: TGTGCCAGCCTTAGGGGCGGCCAAGGGGAAGCTTTCTTT. It encodes CASLRGGQGEAFF.

This chain joins TRBV9 and TRBJ2-5; no definite D call. Germline CDR1 and CDR2: SGDLS and YYNGEE. The CDR3 runs to 14 residues. Deletions cut 3 bases from V and 5 bases from J, with 14 bases between. The CDR3 sequence is CASSANPRVETQYF. In nucleotides, the CDR3 is TGTGCCAGCAGCGCGAACCCCCGGGTGGAGACCCAGTACTTC. Filled out from reference TRBV9 and TRBJ2-5, the complete variable domain reads DSGVTQTPKHLITATGQRVTLRCSPRSGDLSVYWYQQSLDQGLQFLIQYYNGEERAKGNILERFSAQQFPDLHSELNLSSLELGDSALYFCASSANPRVETQYFGPGTRLLVL.

This clone was observed a few times. The rearrangement links TRBV4-1 to TRBJ1-5; D unresolved. The germline V gene has CDR1 MGHRA and CDR2 YSYEKL. The CDR3 consists of 15 residues. V was trimmed by 1 base and J by 1 base, leaving 8 bases between them. This chain's CDR3 is CASSQGFGSNQPQHF. CDR3 DNA: TGCGCCAGCAGCCAAGGATTCGGGAGCAATCAGCCCCAGCATTTT.